This TCR beta chain was identified in a study of cytomegalovirus exposure and HLA in healthy donors listed by TCRdb under 2017. About the investigation overall: According to an earlier analysis of 450 to 650 of the donors, about 179 million T cells yielded 100 million or so unique TCR beta sequences and approximately 300 Gb of sequence data. About 280 gigabases of sequencing data and 78 million or so unique TCR sequences were included in an early release covering roughly 700 HLA-typed donors. Of the 398 genotyped donors, over 65% fell in the genetic ancestry cluster associated with self-reported Caucasian donors. The study aimed to test whether signatures of past pathogen exposure could be identified by cataloging public T cell receptors. The study profiled the T cell repertoires of approximately 700 subjects by immunosequencing and related them to cytomegalovirus serostatus. A separate validation cohort of over a hundred different subjects was used in addition to the roughly 720-subject first cohort. To predict cytomegalovirus infection status, the study brought together high-throughput TCR immunosequencing, statistical association of individual TCRs with disease status, and machine learning. In a later analysis, previously published TCR beta repertoires from some 640 donors were re-analyzed and high-resolution HLA genotyping was added so that TCR occurrence patterns could be studied. Rather than drawing on any new phenotypic data, the later analysis identified candidate immune exposures from TCR beta sequences and the way those sequences occurred across donors. An earlier analysis of several hundred of the donors applied high-throughput TCR beta sequencing to assess whether each TCR beta V gene segment acted as functional or pseudogenic. Donor age, sex, ethnicity and CMV serostatus were compiled together with the repertoire data. In a later genetic analysis, genome-wide SNP genotypes for about three fifths of the 666 donors were used, and that subset was treated as a discovery cohort. Every discovery cohort repertoire had been produced on one sequencing platform. HLA typing included class I and class II loci at four-digit resolution. Typing coverage varied by locus: roughly 629-640 donors for A, B, C, DRB1 and DQB1; roughly 500 for DQA1; approximately 570 for DPA1; 450 to 480 for DPB1. About five DR-DQ haplotypes were handled as single units for association and clustering, since linkage in the cohort was strong. Among some 400 genotyped donors of the cohort, an average of about 240,000 unique TCR beta nucleotide sequences were sequenced per donor, roughly a sixth of them non-productive. The research as a whole found: A cluster of highly shared sequence variants was judged likely to represent a technical artifact of the sequencing pipeline. Most TCR sequences were observed very rarely across donors, whereas some public TCRs were present in many individuals. It was suggested by the authors that the approach could potentially be generalized to other disease states and immunological phenotypes. According to a later genetic analysis, donors in an Asian-associated ancestry cluster had fewer N-insertions in productive TCRs than the roughly 670-donor mean. V-gene and J-gene trimming of TCR beta chains was associated with a missense DCLRE1C variant in a later genetic analysis, and the association was replicated in an independent cohort. In a later analysis, the rate of TCR association differed among HLA loci, with DRB1 alleles having the most associated TCRs and HLA-C alleles having the fewest. In a later analysis, HLA-associated TCR beta chains showed more clonal expansion and lower generation probabilities than non-associated chains that were equally common. In an earlier analysis of more than 500 of the donors, most TCR beta V segments appeared in productive rearrangements about 87% or about 30% of the time, broadly matching IMGT annotations. For the cohort, immune exposure information was limited to CMV serostatus. In vitro tests confirmed that a few of the cytomegalovirus-associated TCR beta chains recognize cytomegalovirus antigens. Approximately 16 rarely observed V segments, including chromosome 9 orphons, were excluded from the earlier analysis of several hundred of the donors because counts were too low. A further reported finding was that TCR beta sequences accurately predicted the HLA-A and HLA-B alleles for most subjects in the first cohort. Correlated functional status among segregating V segments might reflect linkage disequilibrium, but an unknown experimental factor could not be ruled out. Because the 87-base-pair reads could not distinguish some IMGT-functional V segments, including TRBV6-2 and TRBV6-3, those segments were excluded. The classifier was reported to diagnose cytomegalovirus status with high specificity and sensitivity in both the original cohort and the validation cohort. Because some donors lacked HLA typing at each locus, the association tests relied only on the typed subset. When HLA alleles, especially DR and DQ, strongly co-occurred, attributing TCR associations to individual alleles was difficult. Only TCR beta chains were sequenced in this cohort, and the absence of alpha or paired-chain data limited detectable features. According to a later analysis, parvovirus B19, influenza, CMV and Epstein-Barr virus appeared linked to several top co-occurrence clusters. Most CMV-associated TCR beta chains appeared to be HLA-restricted in a later analysis, and the HLA associations seemed to be driven largely by CMV exposure. A later analysis associated 15,000 to 20,000 TCR beta sequences with specific HLA alleles at a false discovery rate of 0.05. The study gave a list of around 170 TCR beta chains associated with cytomegalovirus. The presence/absence analyses assumed that sequencing depth was roughly uniform across donors, and that assumption may not be true.

As concerns this clone: No antigen is known for it. The input lacks base qualities; no much larger clone sits a single base away.

The cohort comprised 666 healthy bone marrow donors. Cohort members were all nominally healthy when sampled, although unrecorded immune exposures were likely present. The donor was CMV seropositive and was included in the group of approximately 300 seropositive cohort members. A peripheral blood sample was collected from each donor, and TCR beta sequencing was performed on peripheral blood mononuclear cells. Genomic DNA was extracted from the blood cell samples with the Qiagen DNeasy Blood Extraction Kit. Trimming removed 2 bases from V and 5 bases from J, leaving 13 bases between the germline ends. Including cysteine and phenylalanine, the CDR3 has 14 amino acids. The kept DNA is CDR3 alone, 42 bases in frame from the first base. Reading the germline V gene gives CDR1 SGDLS and CDR2 YYNGEE. Receptor libraries were prepared by the immunoSEQ multiplex PCR assay. For the multiplex PCR, a mixture combining 60 forward primers for TCR Vbeta segments and 13 reverse primers for TCR Jbeta segments was used. The CDR3 region of rearranged TCR beta genes was amplified from genomic DNA by a multiplex PCR assay. Amplified TCR beta libraries were sequenced as 87-base-pair reads on the Illumina HiSeq System. Turning to the authors' computational methods: In a later analysis, approximately 74 million unique TCR beta chains were counted across the 690 or so repertoires, and roughly 11 million of these chains were shared by at least two donors. Raw reads were error-corrected and collapsed into unique sequences with a nearest-neighbor algorithm that merged closely related sequences to remove PCR and sequencing errors. Alignment of CDR3 sequences to IMGT reference sequences was used to assign V, D and J gene segments. For a sequence to be retained, a match of at least six nucleotides was required to both a V gene segment and a J gene segment. A rearrangement counted as productive if the CDR3 had no stop codons and remained in frame with V and J, and every other rearrangement counted as non-productive. CDR3 was defined according to IMGT convention as the region running from the second conserved V-encoded cysteine to the conserved J-encoded phenylalanine. Sequences without an unambiguous match to a single V gene segment were excluded from the earlier analysis of 500 to 700 of the donors. In an earlier analysis of approximately 500 of the donors, a V segment was called functional when productive rearrangements were above 56.7%, and segregating when the standard deviation between donors exceeded 5%. A statistical classification framework was built for diagnosing cytomegalovirus status from the catalog of TCR beta chain sequences. In a later analysis, TCR nucleotide sequences were compared against IMGT/GENE-DB human TR gene sequences so that V and J genes could be assigned. The TCRdist pipeline was used in a later analysis to assign CDR3 sequences and most-parsimonious VDJ recombination scenarios. In a later analysis, each TCR beta chain was defined by its CDR3 amino acid sequence together with its V-gene family, and reads lacking a unique V-gene family were excluded. To address suspected cross-contamination and a sequencing artifact, a later analysis removed 550 to 750 highly shared, low-generation-probability nucleotide sequences. A later analysis calculated a clonal expansion index for each public chain from normalized within-repertoire ranks of inferred template counts. Generation probabilities in a later analysis came from a VDJ recombination model fitted to out-of-frame rearrangements, and those results were checked against IGoR. A later analysis scored TCR-TCR, TCR-HLA and TCR-CMV co-occurrence with hypergeometric tests, applying a repertoire-size bias correction to TCR pairs. A later analysis estimated false discovery rates by permuting HLA or CMV assignments 20 times. A later analysis grouped co-occurring TCRs with DBSCAN, adding TCRdist sequence similarity when clustering within HLA-allele-positive subsets. Repertoires with fewer than 30,000 or more than 120,000 public chains were left out of co-occurrence clustering, as were roughly five repertoires with anomalous nucleotide sharing. TCRdb obtained this table from immuneACCESS and retained in-frame rearrangements with V and J assigned. These tables miss some clones; where compared with another copy, unresolved V genes account for less than half of the shortfall, and the remainder is unexplained. V and J calls plus clone size are reproduced from that table; the DNA served to infer D and trimming. This sample holds 130,000 to 150,000 clones; roughly 80% were observed only once. The ten largest clones represent 3% of the sample.

This sequence uses TRBV9 and TRBJ1-1; the D gene cannot be named for sure. This clonotype originated in a man in his forties in good health and CMV-seropositive. Sequenced sample: PBMCs. This receptor has the CDR3 CASSVEGGTTEAFF. The sequence in DNA is TGTGCCAGCAGCGTTGAGGGTGGTACGACTGAAGCTTTCTTT.